This T cell receptor beta chain was captured in a study of T cell responses to AZD1222 COVID-19 vaccine. At the level of the study: Second doses that came at about 4 or about 12 weeks were put together. Study results and caveats: A mostly white British donor set with more females was recruited, and clonal diversity was possibly underestimated. A rise in Spike-specific TCR breadth and depth followed two AZD1222 doses.

Some clones are missing from TCRdb's copy, which holds only in-frame ones; the method was immunoSEQ multiplex PCR. This table holds around 170,000 clones, 90% found once. Points on this clone: Its specificity is not known.

The CDR3 loop spans 12 amino acids. Trimming took 6 bases from V and 6 from J; bases not matched to a gene: 5. The TCR was taken from an adult in good health. The sequenced sample was peripheral blood, obtained on day 0 of AZD1222 vaccination. The chain has TRBV12-3 or TRBV12-4 and TRBJ2-7, with 7 bases that match TRBD1. CDR3 DNA: TGTGCCAGCAGCGTGCCAGGGGGCGAGCAGTACTTC. Translated: CASSVPGGEQYF.